This T cell receptor beta chain was identified in a study of cytomegalovirus exposure and HLA in healthy donors. General observations from the study: The authors later found HLA-associated TCR beta chains more clonally expanded than equally common others. Accounts indicate the classifier identified cytomegalovirus status with strong specificity and sensitivity.

Points on this clone: The antigen remains undetermined.

Healthy people donating bone marrow made up the donors. PCR was performed using 60 Vbeta and 13 Jbeta primers. Method: immunoSEQ multiplex PCR; TCRdb's copy keeps in-frame clones and lacks some. Seen here are about 70,000 clones, 70% to 85% observed once, and the top ten hold about 3%. The receptor was derived from a girl between 10 and 17 years old in good health and CMV-seropositive. The material sequenced was PBMCs.

The CDR3 reads CASSQRLAGGSETQYF. In DNA, the CDR3 is TGTGCCAGCAGTCAACGACTAGCGGGGGGTTCAGAGACCCAGTACTTC. The rearrangement links TRBV28 to TRBJ2-5, with 13 positions matching TRBD2. The V gene's germline CDR1 is MDHEN and CDR2 SYDVKM. With V trimmed by 5 bases and J by 4 bases, 7 bases remained unmatched. CDR3 size: 16 residues.